The 16 T cell receptor beta chains below come from one sample, sequenced in a study of OX40 agonist ivuxolimab in advanced cancers. The protocol was immunoSEQ multiplex PCR, while the TCRdb copy is restricted to in-frame clones and leaves out a portion. The table lists fewer than 45,000 clones, about 74% of them singletons. Sequenced here: CD4+ or CD8+ T cells sorted from blood, sampled in a trial of the OX40 agonist ivuxolimab. The receptor set was obtained from an adult with an advanced solid tumor such as melanoma, head and neck, liver or kidney cancer.

This clone has more than one count but fewer than ten. The rearrangement uses TRBV28 and TRBJ2-3; 9 positions match TRBD1. This CDR3 has 14 amino acids. In germline, CDR1 is MDHEN, CDR2 SYDVKM. V gave up 7 bases and J gave up 2 bases; unmatched junction bases: 4. Written as DNA, the CDR3 is TGTGCCAGCAAAACAGGGGGCTCCACAGATACGCAGTATTTT. It is translated as CASKTGGSTDTQYF.

This clone was detected only a few times. The V gene is TRBV18, the J gene TRBJ1-2; 8 bases fit TRBD1. Germline V gene sequence: CDR1 KGHSH, CDR2 LQKENI. The ends lost 4 bases at V and 6 bases at J; junction bases unmatched: 7. This CDR3 is built from 14 residues. DNA of the CDR3: TGTGCCAGCTCACTACCGACAGGGGTGAATGGCTACACCTTC. Encoded protein: CASSLPTGVNGYTF. Full variable domain (remainder filled in from reference TRBV18 and TRBJ1-2): NAGVMQNPRHLVRRRGQEARLRCSPMKGHSHVYWYRQLPEEGLKFMVYLQKENIIDESGMPKERFSAEFPKEGPSILRIQQVVRGDSAAYFCASSLPTGVNGYTFGSGTRLTVV.

The chain has TRBV4-1 and TRBJ2-2; D possibly corresponds to TRBD2 (5 bases). The CDR3 has 15 amino acids. Germline values: CDR1 MGHRA, CDR2 YSYEKL. V lost 2 bases and J lost 4, with 11 bases in between. CDR3 sequence: CASSQSGVSTGELFF. CDR3 nucleotide sequence: TGCGCCAGCAGCCAAAGCGGCGTTAGCACCGGGGAGCTGTTTTTT.

The chain links TRBV7-2 to TRBJ1-2; D is ambiguous. The V gene lost 1 base and the J gene lost 8 bases, with 11 bases spanning the gap. CDR3 length: 13 amino acids. CDR1 and CDR2 (germline): SGHTA, FQGNSA. CDR3 region: CASSLGRGWGYTF. The CDR3 DNA follows: TGTGCCAGCAGCTTAGGCCGGGGTTGGGGCTACACCTTC.

This chain joins TRBV5-4 and TRBJ1-2, with 7 bases aligning to TRBD1. CDR1 SGHNT and CDR2 YYREEE come from the germline V gene (reference sequence). With 0 bases clipped from V and 4 bases from J, the junction kept 6 bases outside the gene matches. The CDR3 contains 15 residues. The CDR3 DNA reads TGTGCCAGCAGCTTGGGAGCCGGACAGGTCTATGGCTACACCTTC. It encodes CASSLGAGQVYGYTF.

Remarks on this clone: With a far larger clone one base away, a read error is the likely cause. V and J are TRBV7-6 and TRBJ1-5, with D tentatively TRBD1 (5 bases). Trimming stripped 3 bases from V and 2 bases from J, with 8 bases between. Germline V gene lookup returns CDR1 SGHVS and CDR2 FNYEAQ. This CDR3 has 14 residues. Here the CDR3 DNA reads TGTGCCAGCAGCTTGGGACGGGGCAATCAGCCCCAGCATTTT. It encodes CASSLGRGNQPQHF.

This CDR3 reads CASSLGGSLREKLFF. As DNA, the CDR3 is TGCGCCAGCAGCTTGGGGGGAAGTTTGAGGGAAAAACTGTTTTTT. The chain uses TRBV5-1 and TRBJ1-4; D gene uncertain. CDR1 is SGHRS, CDR2 YFSETQ, per germline. Trimming left V 0 bases short and J 8 bases short, with 14 bases between. The CDR3 is 15 residues long.

V usage is TRBV5-1 and J usage is TRBJ1-2; D remains unclear. The CDR3 spans 13 residues. Germline V gene data show CDR1 as SGHRS and CDR2 as YFSETQ. V was clipped by 1 base and J by 3 bases, with 7 bases between them. The CDR3 bases are TGCGCCAGCAGCTTGTTGGGCGACTATGGCTACACCTTC. Translated, it gives CASSLLGDYGYTF.

The rearrangement uses TRBV5-5 and TRBJ1-1, with 7 positions matching TRBD1. Per the germline V gene, CDR1 is SGHKS and CDR2 is YYEKEE (reference sequence). The CDR3 consists of 16 residues. Germline trimming cut 4 bases from V and 2 bases from J; bases unmatched to any gene: 11. DNA of the CDR3: TGTGCCAGCAGCCGGGGGCGGGACAGAGGAAACACTGAAGCTTTCTTT. Protein product: CASSRGRDRGNTEAFF. The entire variable domain, with the rest obtained from reference TRBV5-5 and TRBJ1-1, is as follows: DAGVTQSPTHLIKTRGQQVTLRCSPISGHKSVSWYQQVLGQGPQFIFQYYEKEERGRGNFPDRFSARQFPNYSSELNVNALLLGDSALYLCASSRGRDRGNTEAFFGQGTRLTVV.

The V gene is TRBV5-4, the J gene TRBJ2-5; D unclear. CDR3 size: 13 residues. Germline CDR1 and CDR2: SGHNT and YYREEE (reference sequence). V shed 1 base and J shed 2 bases, with 6 bases lying between them. The CDR3 nucleotides are TGTGCCAGCAGCTTGCCACATCAAGAGACCCAGTACTTC. This gives the protein CASSLPHQETQYF.

The gene calls are TRBV6-1 and TRBJ1-5; D remains unclear. V lost 5 bases and J 4 bases, leaving 9 bases between the germline ends. CDR3 length equals 13 residues. Germline V CDR1 and CDR2: MNHNS, SASEGT. CDR3 DNA sequence: TGTGCCAGCAGTACACAAGAGAATCAGCCCCAGCATTTT. Translating gives CASSTQENQPQHF.

The rearrangement uses TRBV5-5 and TRBJ2-2, with 13 bases fitting TRBD2. The junction had 7 bases not matched to a gene; V was cut back by 1 base and J by 4 bases. Germline CDR1 is SGHKS and CDR2 is YYEKEE (reference sequence). The CDR3 runs 18 residues. DNA for the CDR3: TGTGCCAGCAGCTTGTCCTTAGGACTAGCGGGGGCCACCGGGGAGCTGTTTTTT. Translating gives CASSLSLGLAGATGELFF.

In its sample, this clone was seen once. V is TRBV7-8 and J is TRBJ2-1, with a tentative D call TRBD1 (6 bases). The CDR3 sequence is 14 residues long. Germline CDR1 reads SGHVS; CDR2 reads FQNEAQ. Trimming stripped 5 bases from V and 9 bases from J, with 17 bases between. The CDR3 nucleotides are TGTGCCAGCAGCAAGCCGACAGGCTTCGGTGAGCAGTTCTTC. It is translated as CASSKPTGFGEQFF.

V usage is TRBV9 and J usage is TRBJ1-1; 10 bases match TRBD1. There are 15 residues in the CDR3. V lost 4 bases, J lost 9 bases, and 12 bases stayed unmatched. Germline lookup yields CDR1 SGDLS and CDR2 YYNGEE. CDR3 in amino acids: CASSPSDRGDIQAFF. CDR3 nucleotides: TGTGCCAGCAGCCCATCGGACAGGGGGGATATCCAAGCTTTCTTT.

The V gene is TRBV29-1, the J gene TRBJ2-7; D perhaps matches TRBD1 (5 bases). The CDR3 spans 15 residues. Germline-derived CDR1 and CDR2 are SQVTM and ANQGSEA. Trimming removed 2 bases at V and 1 base at J, with 15 bases between. CDR3 region: CSVELQGVGSYEQYF. The CDR3 DNA reads TGCAGCGTTGAACTTCAGGGTGTGGGGTCCTACGAGCAGTACTTC.

This clone is deemed medium-sized. This specimen includes other DNA sequences encoding the same CDR3. The chain has TRBV19 and TRBJ2-2; no clear D. Germline V gene lookup returns CDR1 LNHDA and CDR2 SQIVND (reference sequence). This CDR3 comprises 15 residues. V was shortened by 5 bases and J by 2 bases, with 12 bases between the two germline ends. The chain's CDR3 is CASSPGTGNTGELFF. The CDR3 coding sequence is TGTGCCAGTAGTCCGGGTACTGGAAACACCGGGGAGCTGTTTTTT.